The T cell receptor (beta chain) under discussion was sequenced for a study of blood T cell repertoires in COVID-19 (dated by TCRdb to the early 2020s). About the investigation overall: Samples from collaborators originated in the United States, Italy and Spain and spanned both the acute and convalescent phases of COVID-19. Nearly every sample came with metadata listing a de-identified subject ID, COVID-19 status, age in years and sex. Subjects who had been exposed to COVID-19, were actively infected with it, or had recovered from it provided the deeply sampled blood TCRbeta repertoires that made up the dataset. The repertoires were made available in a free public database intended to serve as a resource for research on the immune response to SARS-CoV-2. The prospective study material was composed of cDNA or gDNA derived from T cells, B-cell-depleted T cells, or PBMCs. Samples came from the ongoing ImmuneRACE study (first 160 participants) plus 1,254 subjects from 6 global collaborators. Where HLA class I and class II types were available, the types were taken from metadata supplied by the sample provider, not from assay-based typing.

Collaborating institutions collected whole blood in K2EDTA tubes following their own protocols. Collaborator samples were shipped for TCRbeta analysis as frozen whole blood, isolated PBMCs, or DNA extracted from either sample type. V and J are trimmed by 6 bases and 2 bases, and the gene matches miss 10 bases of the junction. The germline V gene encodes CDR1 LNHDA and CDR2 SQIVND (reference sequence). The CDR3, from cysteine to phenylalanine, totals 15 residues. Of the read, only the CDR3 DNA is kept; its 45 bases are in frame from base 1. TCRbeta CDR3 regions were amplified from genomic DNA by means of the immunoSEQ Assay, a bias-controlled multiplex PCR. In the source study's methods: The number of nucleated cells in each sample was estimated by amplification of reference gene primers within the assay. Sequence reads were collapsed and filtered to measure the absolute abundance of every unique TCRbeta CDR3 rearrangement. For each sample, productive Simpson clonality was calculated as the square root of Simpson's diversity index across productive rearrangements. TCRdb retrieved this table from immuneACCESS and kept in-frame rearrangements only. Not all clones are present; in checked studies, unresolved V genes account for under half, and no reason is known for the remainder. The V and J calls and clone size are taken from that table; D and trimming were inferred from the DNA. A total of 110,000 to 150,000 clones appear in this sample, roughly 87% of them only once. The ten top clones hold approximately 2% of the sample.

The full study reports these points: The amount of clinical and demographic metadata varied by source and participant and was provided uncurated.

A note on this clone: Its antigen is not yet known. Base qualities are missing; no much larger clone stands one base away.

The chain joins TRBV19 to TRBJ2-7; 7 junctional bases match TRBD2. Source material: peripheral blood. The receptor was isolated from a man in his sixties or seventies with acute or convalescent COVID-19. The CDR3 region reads CASSRSGDDTYEQYF. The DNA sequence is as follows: TGTGCCAGTAGCAGGAGCGGGGACGACACCTACGAGCAGTACTTC.